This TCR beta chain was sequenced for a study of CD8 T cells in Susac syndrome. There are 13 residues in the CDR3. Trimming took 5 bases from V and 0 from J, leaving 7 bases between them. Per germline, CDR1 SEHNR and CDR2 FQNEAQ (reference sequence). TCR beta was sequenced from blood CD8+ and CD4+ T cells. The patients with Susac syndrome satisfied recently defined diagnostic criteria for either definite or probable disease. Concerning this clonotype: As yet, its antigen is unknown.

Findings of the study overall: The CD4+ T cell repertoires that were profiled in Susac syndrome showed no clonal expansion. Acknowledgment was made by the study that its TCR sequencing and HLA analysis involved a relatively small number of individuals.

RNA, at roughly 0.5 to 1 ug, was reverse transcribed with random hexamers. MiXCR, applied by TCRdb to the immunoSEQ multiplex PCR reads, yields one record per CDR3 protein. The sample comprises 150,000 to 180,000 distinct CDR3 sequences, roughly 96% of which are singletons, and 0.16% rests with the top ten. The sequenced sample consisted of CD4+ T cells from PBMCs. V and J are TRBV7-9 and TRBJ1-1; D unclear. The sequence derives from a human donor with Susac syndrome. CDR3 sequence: CASSPYMNTEAFF. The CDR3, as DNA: TGTGCCAGCAGCCCCTACATGAACACTGAAGCTTTCTTT. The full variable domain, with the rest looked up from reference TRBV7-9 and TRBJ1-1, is DTGVSQNPRHKITKRGQNVTFRCDPISEHNRLYWYRQTLGQGPEFLTYFQNEAQLEKSRLLSDRFSAERPKGSFSTLEIQRTEQGDSAMYLCASSPYMNTEAFFGQGTRLTVV.